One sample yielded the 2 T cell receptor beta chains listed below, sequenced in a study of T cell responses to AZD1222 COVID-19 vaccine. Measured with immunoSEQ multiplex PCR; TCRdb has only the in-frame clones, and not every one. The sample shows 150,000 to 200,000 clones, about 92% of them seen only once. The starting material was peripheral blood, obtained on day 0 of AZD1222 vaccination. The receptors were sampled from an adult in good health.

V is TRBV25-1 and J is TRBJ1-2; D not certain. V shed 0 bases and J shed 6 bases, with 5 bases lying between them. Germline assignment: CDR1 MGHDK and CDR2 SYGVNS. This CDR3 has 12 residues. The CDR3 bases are TGTGCCAGCAGTGAATATCAGGATGGCTACACCTTC. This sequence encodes CASSEYQDGYTF.

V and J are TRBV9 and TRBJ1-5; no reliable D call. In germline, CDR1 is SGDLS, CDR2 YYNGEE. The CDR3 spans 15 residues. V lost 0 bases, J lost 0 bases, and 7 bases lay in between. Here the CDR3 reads CASSVEGYSNQPQHF. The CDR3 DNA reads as TGTGCCAGCAGCGTAGAAGGATATAGCAATCAGCCCCAGCATTTT.